These 20 T cell receptor beta chains were sequenced from one sample in a study of early T cells in non-severe SARS-CoV-2 infection. TCRdb re-called the 5' RACE reads through MiXCR, storing one row per CDR3 protein. The sample includes roughly 66,000 distinct CDR3 sequences, approximately 9% seen only once; the top ten take 2.5% to 3.5%. The sequenced sample consisted of whole blood. The source is an adult who was a healthcare worker with PCR-confirmed SARS-CoV-2 infection or an uninfected control (not recorded which).

In its sample, this clonotype was seen many times. V gene TRBV5-1 combines with J gene TRBJ2-1; TRBD1 agrees at 9 bases. CDR1 SGHRS and CDR2 YFSETQ come from the germline V gene. The CDR3 length is 14 residues. V trimming: 6 bases; J trimming: 9 bases; junction bases outside the gene matches: 10. CDR3 coding DNA: TGCGCCAGCACCCCAGGGACAGGGAGTGGTGAGCAGTTCTTC. Protein: CASTPGTGSGEQFF.

J is TRBJ2-1 and V is TRBV7-6; D is possibly TRBD1 or TRBD2 (5 bases each). Trimming removed 5 bases from V and 8 bases from J, with 19 bases in between. The germline CDR1 and CDR2 sequences are SGHVS and FNYEAQ. The CDR3 spans 15 residues. The CDR3 nucleotides are TGTGCCAGCAGCATGACCGGGACCCCTGTGGATGAGCAGTTCTTC. Encoded protein: CASSMTGTPVDEQFF.

This clonotype was recorded many times. The rearrangement joins TRBV12-3 or TRBV12-4 to TRBJ1-4; perhaps TRBD1 as D (5 bases). This CDR3 region has 16 residues. The ends were cut back, 8 bases at V and 10 bases at J, with 26 bases in the middle. CDR3: CASQKNRGAHPSKLFF. CDR3 in DNA: TGTGCCAGCCAAAAAAATCGAGGGGCGCACCCCTCAAAACTGTTTTTT.

This clonotype was detected many times. The chain combines TRBV7-3 with TRBJ2-1; 7 positions match TRBD2. The CDR3 contains 16 residues. After removal of 5 bases from V and 9 bases from J, the junction contained 16 bases not matched to a gene. Germline V gene lookup returns CDR1 SGHTA and CDR2 FQGTGA. CDR3 amino acids: CASSRAPGTTTIEQFF. CDR3 DNA: TGTGCCAGCAGCCGCGCGCCCGGGACTACCACTATTGAGCAGTTCTTC.

This clonotype has more than one count but fewer than ten. The genes are TRBV30 and TRBJ1-3, with D possibly matching TRBD1 (5 bases). The CDR3 sequence is 17 residues long. Germline V gene data show CDR1 as GTSNPN and CDR2 as SVGIG (reference sequence). V was cut by 1 base and J by 4 bases, with 20 bases left in between. The CDR3 reads CAWSAEGSAFWGNTIYF. The DNA for the CDR3 is TGTGCCTGGAGTGCCGAGGGGAGTGCCTTCTGGGGAAACACCATATATTTT.

At least ten counts were recorded for this clonotype. The V gene is TRBV7-3, the J gene TRBJ2-3; D not resolved. The CDR3 extends over 13 amino acids. Trimming cost V 3 bases and J 4 bases, with 8 bases left between them. The V gene's germline CDR1 is SGHTA and CDR2 FQGTGA. The CDR3 DNA sequence: TGTGCCAGCAGCTTTAGACCGCCAGATACGCAGTATTTT. This translates into CASSFRPPDTQYF.

This clonotype was picked up many times. This sequence joins TRBV29-1 and TRBJ2-5, with 10 bases identical to TRBD2. Trimming removed 6 bases from V and 3 bases from J; junction bases left unmatched: 7. The CDR3 length is 14 residues. Germline lookup yields CDR1 SQVTM and CDR2 ANQGSEA. In nucleotides, the CDR3 is TGCAGCGTCCCTACTAGCGGGACTAAAGAGACCCAGTACTTC. Residues: CSVPTSGTKETQYF.

Comment on this clonotype: With a much larger clone just one base away, this may be a read error. The V gene is TRBV19, the J gene TRBJ1-1; weak D call: TRBD1 (5 bases). Germline V gives CDR1 LNHDA, CDR2 SQIVND (reference sequence). The CDR3 extends over 15 amino acids. The DNA for the CDR3 is TGTGCCAGTAGTCGGGCTAACTGGGGGAACACTGAAGCTCTCTTT. The encoded protein is CASSRANWGNTEALF.

This clonotype showed up many times. V is TRBV7-2 and J is TRBJ1-3, with 9 bases aligning to TRBD1. Trimming removed 4 bases from V and 4 bases from J; junction bases left unmatched: 5. The CDR3 sequence is 15 residues long. The germline V gene has CDR1 SGHTA and CDR2 FQGNSA. CDR3 protein: CASSYGQGKGNTIYF. In DNA form, the CDR3 reads TGTGCCAGCAGCTATGGACAGGGGAAAGGAAACACCATATATTTT.

This sequence joins TRBV4-2 and TRBJ2-3; D is perhaps TRBD2 (6 bases). V was clipped by 1 base and J by 2 bases, with 16 bases between them. In germline, CDR1 is LGHNA, CDR2 YNFKEQ. This CDR3 is 17 amino acids long. CDR3 sequence reads: CASSQGTIWGNTDTQYF. DNA of the CDR3: TGTGCCAGCAGCCAAGGGACTATTTGGGGGAACACAGATACGCAGTATTTT.

The rearrangement joins TRBV20-1 to TRBJ1-1; D gene uncertain. V was cut by 7 bases and J by 0 bases, with 9 bases left in between. The CDR3 runs 12 residues. CDR1 DFQATT and CDR2 SNEGSKA come from the germline V gene (reference sequence). This CDR3 is CSGATVNTEAFF. CDR3 nucleotide sequence: TGCAGTGGTGCAACAGTGAACACTGAAGCTTTCTTT.

A few counts support this clonotype. This chain links TRBV20-1 with TRBJ1-6, with D tentatively TRBD1 (5 bases). Germline loops: CDR1 DFQATT, CDR2 SNEGSKA (reference sequence). V shed 1 base and J shed 0 bases, with 7 bases lying between them. This CDR3 has 15 amino acids. CDR3 DNA: TGCAGTGCTAGAGGTCAGGGCTCCTATAATTCACCCCTCCACTTT. Translation: CSARGQGSYNSPLHF.

This clonotype was counted ten times or more. The chain links TRBV2 to TRBJ2-3; the match to TRBD2 covers 8 bases. J lost 1 base, V lost 6 bases, and 3 bases had no gene match. The CDR3 is made up of 14 amino acids. The germline gives CDR1 SNHLY, CDR2 FYNNEI. Here the CDR3 DNA reads TGTGCCAGCAGCTGGACTAGCCGCACAGATACGCAGTATTTT. It specifies CASSWTSRTDTQYF.

At least ten counts were recorded for this clonotype. The rearrangement links TRBV7-2 to TRBJ2-2, with 12 bases aligning to TRBD2. The V gene's germline CDR1 is SGHTA and CDR2 FQGNSA. V shed 7 bases, J shed 4 bases, and the junction held 10 bases outside the gene matches. This CDR3 region has 17 residues. Here the CDR3 DNA reads TGTGCCAGCACCGCTGGAAGGGGACTAGCGGGCACCGGGGAGCTGTTTTTT. This translates into CASTAGRGLAGTGELFF.

This clonotype was counted between two and nine times. The V call is TRBV10-3, the J call TRBJ2-3, with D tentatively TRBD2 (6 bases). V lost 7 bases, J lost 2 bases, and 19 bases lay in between. CDR3 size: 16 residues. Per germline, CDR1 ENHRY and CDR2 SYGVKD. Here the CDR3 reads CAITSGVSGNTDTQYF. In DNA form, the CDR3 reads TGTGCCATCACCTCGGGAGTGTCGGGGAACACAGATACGCAGTATTTT.

This clonotype was picked up a small number of times. The chain recombines TRBV3-1 with TRBJ2-7; TRBD2 agrees at 12 bases. CDR1 LGHDT and CDR2 YNNKEL come from the germline V gene (reference sequence). V lost 0 bases to trimming and J lost 5 bases; unmatched junction nucleotides: 14. This CDR3 has 19 amino acids. CDR3 residues: CASSQDLAGGPRPTHEQYF. DNA for the CDR3: TGTGCCAGCAGCCAAGATCTAGCGGGAGGGCCAAGACCCACCCACGAGCAGTACTTC.

This clonotype occurred a few times. This rearrangement joins TRBV6-6 to TRBJ1-6; 7 bases map to TRBD1. This CDR3 has 15 amino acids. From germline, CDR1 is MNHNY and CDR2 SVGAGI (reference sequence). With V trimmed by 0 bases and J by 8 bases, 4 bases remained unmatched. The CDR3 spells CASSYSTGVDSPLHF. The CDR3 coding sequence is TGTGCCAGCAGTTACTCCACAGGGGTTGATTCACCCCTCCACTTT.

This clonotype appeared a few times. The chain is built from TRBV20-1 and TRBJ2-1, with TRBD2 matching 7 bases. The CDR3 length is 13 residues. The germline V gene encodes CDR1 DFQATT and CDR2 SNEGSKA (reference sequence). V was pared by 1 base and J by 9 bases, with 6 bases of the junction left unmatched. The CDR3 here is CSARGLARGEQFF. CDR3 DNA: TGCAGTGCTAGAGGACTAGCTAGGGGTGAGCAGTTCTTC.

This clonotype was seen a few times. This chain uses TRBV20-1 with TRBJ2-1, with D unresolved. The length of the CDR3 is 12 residues. Germline V gene sequence: CDR1 DFQATT, CDR2 SNEGSKA (reference sequence). The V end was cut by 3 bases, the J end by 6 bases, with 9 bases between. The CDR3 sequence is CSASQATNEQFF. For the CDR3, the DNA is TGCAGTGCTAGTCAGGCGACCAATGAGCAGTTCTTC.

The rearrangement uses TRBV5-1 and TRBJ2-7; tentative D call: TRBD2 (6 bases). Trimming removed 2 bases from V and 3 bases from J, with 12 bases in between. The germline CDR1 and CDR2 sequences are SGHRS and YFSETQ. This CDR3 has 14 residues. The CDR3 sequence is CASSLGREVYEQYF. The CDR3 DNA sequence: TGCGCCAGCAGCTTAGGCAGGGAGGTCTACGAGCAGTACTTC.